The clone carrying this TCR beta chain was detected a few times. The antigen is unknown. The V segment lost 6 bases and the J segment 0 bases; nucleotides outside the gene matches: 11. The CDR3 contains 18 residues. Germline CDR1 MDHEN, CDR2 SYDVKM. The data stem from a study of cytomegalovirus exposure and HLA in healthy donors. This PCR relied on a set of 60 Vbeta primers and 13 Jbeta primers. Profiled with immunoSEQ multiplex PCR; TCRdb holds only in-frame clones, not every one. The sample lists roughly 200,000 clones, roughly 12% occurring once. The study, taken as a whole, reports: While the bulk of TCR sequences proved rare, some public TCRs turned up in many donors. Later work found most CMV-associated TCR beta chains apparently HLA-restricted. Earlier analysis found most TCR beta V segments productive about 90% or about 30% of the time. Immune exposure data for these donors was limited to CMV serostatus.

The sequence came from a man aged 50-59 years in good health and CMV-seropositive. Sequenced input: PBMCs. The chain joins TRBV28 to TRBJ1-6, with 7 positions matching TRBD1. In DNA form, the CDR3 reads TGTGCCAGCAGGCAGTTACAGGGGTCGAGCTCCTATAATTCACCCCTCCACTTT. This codes for CASRQLQGSSSYNSPLHF. The full variable domain, completed using reference TRBV28 and TRBJ1-6, is DVKVTQSSRYLVKRTGEKVFLECVQDMDHENMFWYRQDPGLGLRLIYFSYDVKMKEKGDIPEGYSVSREKKERFSLILESASTNQTSMYLCASRQLQGSSSYNSPLHFGNGTRLTVT.